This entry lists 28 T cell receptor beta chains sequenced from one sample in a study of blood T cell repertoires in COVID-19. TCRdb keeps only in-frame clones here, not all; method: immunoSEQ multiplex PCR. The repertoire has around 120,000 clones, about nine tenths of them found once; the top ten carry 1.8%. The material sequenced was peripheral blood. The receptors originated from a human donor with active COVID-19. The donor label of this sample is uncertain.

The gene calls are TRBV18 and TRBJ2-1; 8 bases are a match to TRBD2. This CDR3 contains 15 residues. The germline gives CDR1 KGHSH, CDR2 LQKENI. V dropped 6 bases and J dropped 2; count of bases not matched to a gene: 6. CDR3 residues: CASSPSGGAYNEQFF. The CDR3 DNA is TGTGCCAGCTCGCCCAGCGGGGGTGCCTACAATGAGCAGTTCTTC.

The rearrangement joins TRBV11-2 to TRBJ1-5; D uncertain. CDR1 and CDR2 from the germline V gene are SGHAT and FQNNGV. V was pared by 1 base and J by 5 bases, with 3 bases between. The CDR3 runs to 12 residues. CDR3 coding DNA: TGTGCCAGCAGCTTAGGAGATCAGCCCCAGCATTTT. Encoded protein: CASSLGDQPQHF.

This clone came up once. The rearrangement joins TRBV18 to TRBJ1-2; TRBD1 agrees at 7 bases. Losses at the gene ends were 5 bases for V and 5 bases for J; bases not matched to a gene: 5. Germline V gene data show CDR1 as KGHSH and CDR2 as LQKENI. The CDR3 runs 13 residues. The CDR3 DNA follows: TGTGCCAGCTCAGAGACAGGGATGTATGGCTACACCTTC. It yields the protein CASSETGMYGYTF.

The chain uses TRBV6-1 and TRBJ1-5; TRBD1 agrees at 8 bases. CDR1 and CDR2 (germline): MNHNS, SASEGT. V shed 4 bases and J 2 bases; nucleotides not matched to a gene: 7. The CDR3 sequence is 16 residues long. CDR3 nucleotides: TGTGCCAGCAGTGTATTTCAGGACAGGGGCAATCAGCCCCAGCATTTT. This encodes CASSVFQDRGNQPQHF.

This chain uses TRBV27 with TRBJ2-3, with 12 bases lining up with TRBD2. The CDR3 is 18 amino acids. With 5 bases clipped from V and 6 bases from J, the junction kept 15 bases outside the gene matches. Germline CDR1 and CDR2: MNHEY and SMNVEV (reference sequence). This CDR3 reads CASSHDLTSGGRSDTQYF. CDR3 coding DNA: TGTGCCAGCAGTCACGACTTGACTAGCGGGGGCAGATCCGATACGCAGTATTTT.

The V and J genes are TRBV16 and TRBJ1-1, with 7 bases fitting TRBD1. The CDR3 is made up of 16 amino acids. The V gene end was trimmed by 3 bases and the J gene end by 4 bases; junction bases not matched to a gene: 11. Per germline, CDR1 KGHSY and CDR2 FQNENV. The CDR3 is CASSHRGQVEGTEAFF. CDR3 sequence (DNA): TGTGCCAGCAGCCACAGAGGACAGGTCGAGGGCACTGAAGCTTTCTTT.

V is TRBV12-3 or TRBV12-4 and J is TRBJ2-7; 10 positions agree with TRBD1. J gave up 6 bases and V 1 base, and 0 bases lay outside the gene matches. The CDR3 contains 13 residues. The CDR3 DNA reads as TGTGCCAGCAGTTTAGGGACAGGGGGCGAGCAGTACTTC. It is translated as CASSLGTGGEQYF.

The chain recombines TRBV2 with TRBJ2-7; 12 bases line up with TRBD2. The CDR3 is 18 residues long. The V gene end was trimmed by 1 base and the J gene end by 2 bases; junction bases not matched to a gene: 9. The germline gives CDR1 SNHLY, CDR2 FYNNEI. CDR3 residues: CASSEGTSGDMWAYEQYF. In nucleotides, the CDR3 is TGTGCCAGCAGTGAAGGGACTAGCGGGGACATGTGGGCCTACGAGCAGTACTTC.

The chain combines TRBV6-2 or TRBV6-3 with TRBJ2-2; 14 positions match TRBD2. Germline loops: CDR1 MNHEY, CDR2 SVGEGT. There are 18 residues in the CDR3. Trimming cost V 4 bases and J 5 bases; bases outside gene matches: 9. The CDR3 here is CASSSPGLAGARTGELFF. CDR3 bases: TGTGCCAGCAGTTCCCCGGGACTAGCGGGGGCCAGAACCGGGGAGCTGTTTTTT.

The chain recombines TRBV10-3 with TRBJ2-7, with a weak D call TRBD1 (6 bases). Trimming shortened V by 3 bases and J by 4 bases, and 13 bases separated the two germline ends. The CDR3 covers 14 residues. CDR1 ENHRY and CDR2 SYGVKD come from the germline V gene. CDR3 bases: TGTGCCATCAGTGATTTGGGACAACATTACGAGCAGTACTTC. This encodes CAISDLGQHYEQYF.

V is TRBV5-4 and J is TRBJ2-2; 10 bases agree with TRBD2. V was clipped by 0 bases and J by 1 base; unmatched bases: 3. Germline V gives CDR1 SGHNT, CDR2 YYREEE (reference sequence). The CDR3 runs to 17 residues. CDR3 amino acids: CASSLERLAGNTGELFF. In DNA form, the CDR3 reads TGTGCCAGCAGCTTGGAACGACTAGCGGGGAACACCGGGGAGCTGTTTTTT.

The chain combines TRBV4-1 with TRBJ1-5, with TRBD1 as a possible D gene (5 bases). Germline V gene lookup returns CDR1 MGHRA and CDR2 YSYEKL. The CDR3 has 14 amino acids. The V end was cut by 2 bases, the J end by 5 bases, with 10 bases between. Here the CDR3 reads CASSQLTGYQPQHF. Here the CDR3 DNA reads TGCGCCAGCAGCCAACTCACAGGTTATCAGCCCCAGCATTTT.

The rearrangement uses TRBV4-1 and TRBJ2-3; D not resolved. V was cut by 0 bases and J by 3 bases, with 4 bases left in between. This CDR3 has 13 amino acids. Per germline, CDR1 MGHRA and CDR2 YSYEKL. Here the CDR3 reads CASSQDRTDTQYF. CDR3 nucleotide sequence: TGCGCCAGCAGCCAAGATCGGACAGATACGCAGTATTTT.

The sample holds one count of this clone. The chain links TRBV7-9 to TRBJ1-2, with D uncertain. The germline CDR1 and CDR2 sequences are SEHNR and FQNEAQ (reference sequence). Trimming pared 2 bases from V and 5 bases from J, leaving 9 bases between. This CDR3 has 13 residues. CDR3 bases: TGTGCCAGCAGCTTAAAGTGGGCATATGGCTACACCTTC. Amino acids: CASSLKWAYGYTF.

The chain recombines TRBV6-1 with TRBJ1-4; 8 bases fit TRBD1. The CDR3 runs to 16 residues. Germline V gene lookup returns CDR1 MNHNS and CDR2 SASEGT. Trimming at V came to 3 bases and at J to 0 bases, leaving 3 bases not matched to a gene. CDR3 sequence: CASSEQGAATNEKLFF. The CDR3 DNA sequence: TGTGCCAGCAGTGAGCAGGGGGCCGCAACTAATGAAAAACTGTTTTTT.

The CDR3 DNA is TGTGCCATCAGTGAGGGGCAGGGGTTCATGGGTGAAGCTTTCTTT. This gives the protein CAISEGQGFMGEAFF. The chain has TRBV10-3 and TRBJ1-1; a possible D gene is TRBD1 (6 bases). V was clipped by 2 bases and J by 7 bases, with 17 bases between them. The CDR3 extends over 15 amino acids. Germline loops: CDR1 ENHRY, CDR2 SYGVKD.

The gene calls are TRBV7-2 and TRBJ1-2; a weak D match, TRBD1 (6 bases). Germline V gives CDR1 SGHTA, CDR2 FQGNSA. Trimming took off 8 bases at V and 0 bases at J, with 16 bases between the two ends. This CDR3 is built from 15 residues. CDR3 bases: TGTGCCAGCGTCCGGCAGGGGATATCTAACTATGGCTACACCTTC. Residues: CASVRQGISNYGYTF. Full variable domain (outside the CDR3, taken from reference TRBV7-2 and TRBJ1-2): GAGVSQSPSNKVTEKGKDVELRCDPISGHTALYWYRQSLGQGLEFLIYFQGNSAPDKSGLPSDRFSAERTGGSVSTLTIQRTQQEDSAVYLCASVRQGISNYGYTFGSGTRLTVV.

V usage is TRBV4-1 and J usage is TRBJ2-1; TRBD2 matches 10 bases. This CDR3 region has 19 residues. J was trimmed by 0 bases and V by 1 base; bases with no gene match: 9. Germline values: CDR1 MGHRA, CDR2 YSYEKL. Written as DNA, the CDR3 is TGCGCCAGCAGCCAAGCGGGTAGCGGGGGGACGAGCTCCTACAATGAGCAGTTCTTC. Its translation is CASSQAGSGGTSSYNEQFF.

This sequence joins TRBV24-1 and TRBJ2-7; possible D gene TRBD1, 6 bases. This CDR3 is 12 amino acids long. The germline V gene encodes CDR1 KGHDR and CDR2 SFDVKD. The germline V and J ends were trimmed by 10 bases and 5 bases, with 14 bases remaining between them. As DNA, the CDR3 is TGTGCCACTACAGACAGGTCGGACGAGCAGTACTTC. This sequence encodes CATTDRSDEQYF.

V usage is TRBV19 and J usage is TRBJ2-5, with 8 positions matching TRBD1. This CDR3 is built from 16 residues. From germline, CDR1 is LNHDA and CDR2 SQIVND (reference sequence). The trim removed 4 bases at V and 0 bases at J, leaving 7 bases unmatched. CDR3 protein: CASSTGQGRYQETQYF. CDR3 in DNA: TGTGCCAGTAGTACCGGACAGGGACGGTACCAAGAGACCCAGTACTTC. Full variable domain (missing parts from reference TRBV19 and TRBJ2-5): DGGITQSPKYLFRKEGQNVTLSCEQNLNHDAMYWYRQDPGQGLRLIYYSQIVNDFQKGDIAEGYSVSREKKESFPLTVTSAQKNPTAFYLCASSTGQGRYQETQYFGPGTRLLVL.

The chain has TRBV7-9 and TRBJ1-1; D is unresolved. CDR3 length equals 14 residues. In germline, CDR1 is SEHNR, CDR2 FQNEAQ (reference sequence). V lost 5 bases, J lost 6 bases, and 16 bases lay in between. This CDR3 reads CASSPLAPQAEAFF. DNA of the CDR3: TGTGCCAGCAGCCCCCTCGCCCCTCAGGCTGAAGCTTTCTTT.

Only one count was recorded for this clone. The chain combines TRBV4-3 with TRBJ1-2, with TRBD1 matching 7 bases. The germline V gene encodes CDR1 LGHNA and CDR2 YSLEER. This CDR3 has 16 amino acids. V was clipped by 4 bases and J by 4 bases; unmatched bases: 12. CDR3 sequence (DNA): TGCGCCAGCAGCCTTATGGGGCAGGGGGTATCCTATGGCTACACCTTC. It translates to CASSLMGQGVSYGYTF.

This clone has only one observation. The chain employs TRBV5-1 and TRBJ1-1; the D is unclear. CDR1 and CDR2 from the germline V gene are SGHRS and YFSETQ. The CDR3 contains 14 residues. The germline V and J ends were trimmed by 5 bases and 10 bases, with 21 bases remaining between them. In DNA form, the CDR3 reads TGCGCCAGCAGGGACCCGGGAAGGAGTGGGATAGCTTTCTTT. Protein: CASRDPGRSGIAFF.

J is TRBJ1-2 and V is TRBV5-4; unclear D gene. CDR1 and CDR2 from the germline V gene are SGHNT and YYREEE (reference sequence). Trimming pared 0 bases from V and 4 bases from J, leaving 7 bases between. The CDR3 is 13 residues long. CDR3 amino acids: CASSLAGPYGYTF. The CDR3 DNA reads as TGTGCCAGCAGCTTGGCAGGTCCCTATGGCTACACCTTC. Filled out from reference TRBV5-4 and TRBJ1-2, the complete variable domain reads ETGVTQSPTHLIKTRGQQVTLRCSSQSGHNTVSWYQQALGQGPQFIFQYYREEENGRGNFPPRFSGLQFPNYSSELNVNALELDDSALYLCASSLAGPYGYTFGSGTRLTVV.

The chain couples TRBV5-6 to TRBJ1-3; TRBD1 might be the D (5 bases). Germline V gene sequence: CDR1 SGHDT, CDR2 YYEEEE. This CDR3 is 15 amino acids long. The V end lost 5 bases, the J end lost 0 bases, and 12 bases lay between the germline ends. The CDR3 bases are TGTGCCAGCAGTTATTACAGGTCCTCTGGAAACACCATATATTTT. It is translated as CASSYYRSSGNTIYF.

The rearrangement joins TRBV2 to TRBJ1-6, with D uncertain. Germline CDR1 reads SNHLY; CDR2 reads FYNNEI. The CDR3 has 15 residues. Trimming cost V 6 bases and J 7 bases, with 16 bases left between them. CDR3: CASRETGSMNSPLHF. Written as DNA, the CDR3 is TGTGCCAGCAGAGAGACGGGTAGTATGAATTCACCCCTCCACTTT.

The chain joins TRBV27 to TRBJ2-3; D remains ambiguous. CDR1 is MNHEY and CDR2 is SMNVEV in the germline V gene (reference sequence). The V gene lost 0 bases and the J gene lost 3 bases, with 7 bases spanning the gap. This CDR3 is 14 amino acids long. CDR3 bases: TGTGCCAGCAGTTTATCGCGGAGTACAGATACGCAGTATTTT. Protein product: CASSLSRSTDTQYF.

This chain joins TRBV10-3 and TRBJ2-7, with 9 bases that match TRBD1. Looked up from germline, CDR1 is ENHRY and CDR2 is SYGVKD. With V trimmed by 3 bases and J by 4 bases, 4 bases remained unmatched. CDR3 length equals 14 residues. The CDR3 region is CAISDRDRDYEQYF. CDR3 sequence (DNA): TGTGCCATCAGTGACAGGGACAGGGATTACGAGCAGTACTTC.